This TCR beta chain was captured by sequencing in a study of blood T cell repertoires in COVID-19. Across the study: Acute and convalescent COVID-19 specimens originated in the United States, Italy and Spain. Sources were T cells, B-cell-depleted T cells, or PBMCs; the material itself was cDNA or gDNA.

Original handling: Using reference gene primer amplification, nucleated cell counts were estimated. Measured with immunoSEQ multiplex PCR; TCRdb has only the in-frame clones, and not every one. That table is the source of V, J and clone size, and D and trimming were worked out from the DNA. This table has 150,000 or so clones, approximately 80% appearing once. The CDR3 loop spans 16 amino acids. From germline, CDR1 is LGHNT and CDR2 FRNRAP. Unmatched junction bases numbered 8, after V lost 0 bases and J lost 7 bases. Seattle patients were enrolled during active infection and followed longitudinally. The sample comprised peripheral blood. The chain is built from TRBV12-5 and TRBJ2-1, with 8 bases aligning to TRBD2. The TCR was taken from a woman aged 55-69 years with COVID-19, enrolled during active disease. CDR3 protein: CASGLVNGGAHNEQFF. The CDR3, as DNA: TGTGCTAGTGGTTTGGTGAACGGGGGGGCCCATAATGAGCAGTTCTTC.